Presented here are 5 T cell receptor beta chains from one specimen sequenced in a study of blood T cell repertoires in COVID-19. Repertoires were generated with immunoSEQ multiplex PCR, while TCRdb's copy carries only in-frame clones and drops some. Seen here are roughly 84,000 clones, about 79% observed once, and the top ten hold roughly 4.2%. Input material: peripheral blood. Receptors originate from a woman between 45 and 60 years old with acute or convalescent COVID-19.

The genes are TRBV28 and TRBJ1-2; D gene unclear. The V gene lost 3 bases and the J gene lost 5 bases, with 16 bases spanning the gap. CDR3 length: 15 residues. In germline, CDR1 is MDHEN, CDR2 SYDVKM. The CDR3: CASSFVAVNPYGYTF. DNA for the CDR3: TGTGCCAGCAGTTTCGTGGCAGTAAATCCATATGGCTACACCTTC.

This chain joins TRBV18 and TRBJ1-2; 9 bases align to TRBD1. The CDR3 spans 15 residues. The junction had 8 bases not matched to a gene; V was cut back by 5 bases and J by 4 bases. Germline V gene sequence: CDR1 KGHSH, CDR2 LQKENI. CDR3 bases: TGTGCCAGCTCAACCGGACAGGGGAGTCCCTATGGCTACACCTTC. This encodes CASSTGQGSPYGYTF.

The rearrangement uses TRBV6-5 and TRBJ1-2; TRBD1 matches 7 bases. Germline V gene lookup returns CDR1 MNHEY and CDR2 SVGAGI. Trimming at V came to 8 bases and at J to 1 base, leaving 10 bases not matched to a gene. The CDR3 extends over 15 amino acids. The CDR3: CASRLLDRLNYGYTF. CDR3 nucleotides: TGTGCCAGCCGACTTCTGGACAGGCTTAACTATGGCTACACCTTC.

The J gene is TRBJ1-2, the V gene TRBV6-5, with D hard to call. Germline CDR1 is MNHEY and CDR2 is SVGAGI. Between the trimmed V and J ends, which lost 6 bases and 8 bases, there was a span of 22 bases. The CDR3 is 15 residues long. For the CDR3, the DNA is TGTGCCAGCAGCCCATCCTTTGACACGGCGCCCGGCTACACCTTC. Encoded protein: CASSPSFDTAPGYTF.

The V and J genes are TRBV6-2 or TRBV6-3 and TRBJ1-5, with D hard to call. V was trimmed by 2 bases and J by 9 bases, leaving 8 bases between them. The CDR3 consists of 12 residues. CDR1 is MNHEY and CDR2 is SVGEGT in the germline V gene. The CDR3 is CASSYSVGPQHF. The CDR3 bases are TGTGCCAGCAGTTACAGCGTGGGGCCCCAGCATTTT.